The 15 T cell receptor beta chains in this list originate from one sample, sequenced in a study of shared clonotypes between healthy human individuals. The table came from immunoSEQ multiplex PCR; TCRdb's copy has only in-frame clones and leaves some out. The sample shows approximately 2.5 million clones, over 85% of them seen only once. The material sequenced was naive CD4+ T cells from PBMCs. Documented subset: CD45RA+ positively selected. All receptors derive from a young man in good health. Some clones in this sample may be carry-over from other donors' samples.

The gene calls are TRBV6-5 and TRBJ2-7; 12 nucleotides align to TRBD1. Germline V gene lookup returns CDR1 MNHEY and CDR2 SVGAGI. After removal of 2 bases from V and 6 bases from J, the junction contained 8 bases not matched to a gene. The CDR3 contains 16 residues. The DNA of the CDR3 is TGTGCCAGCAGTTACGCGGGGGGGACAGGGGGCCGCGAGCAGTACTTC. Translated, it gives CASSYAGGTGGREQYF.

The genes are TRBV28 and TRBJ1-2; D uncertain. The CDR3 has 14 residues. Looked up from germline, CDR1 is MDHEN and CDR2 is SYDVKM. V lost 4 bases and J lost 5, with 14 bases in between. The CDR3, as DNA: TGTGCCAGCAGTTCCCACCGAAAGAGGTATGGCTACACCTTC. Protein product: CASSSHRKRYGYTF.

This clone has only one observation. CDR3 sequence: CASSWGLAEADTQYF. The DNA for the CDR3 is TGCGCCAGCAGCTGGGGACTAGCAGAGGCAGATACGCAGTATTTT. The chain employs TRBV5-1 and TRBJ2-3; TRBD2 matches at 9 bases. The length of the CDR3 is 15 residues. Losses at the gene ends were 3 bases for V and 4 bases for J; bases not matched to a gene: 6. Germline CDR1 and CDR2: SGHRS and YFSETQ. The variable domain in full, with the rest retrieved from reference TRBV5-1 and TRBJ2-3, is KAGVTQTPRYLIKTRGQQVTLSCSPISGHRSVSWYQQTPGQGLQFLFEYFSETQRNKGNFPGRFSGRQFSNSRSEMNVSTLELGDSALYLCASSWGLAEADTQYFGPGTRLTVL.

This sequence joins TRBV11-1 and TRBJ2-3; no clear D gene. V lost 1 base and J 7 bases, leaving 6 bases between the germline ends. CDR1 and CDR2 (germline): SGHAT, FQDESV (reference sequence). The CDR3 runs 12 residues. The DNA for the CDR3 is TGTGCCAGCAGCTTAGTGGGCTATACGCAGTATTTT. This encodes CASSLVGYTQYF.

The rearrangement joins TRBV7-2 to TRBJ2-7, with TRBD1 matching over 7 bases. The V segment lost 5 bases and the J segment 6 bases; nucleotides outside the gene matches: 10. The V gene's germline CDR1 is SGHTA and CDR2 FQGNSA. The CDR3 sequence is 14 residues long. The CDR3 DNA reads TGTGCCAGCAGCCTACGGGACAGTTCTTCCGAGCAGTACTTC. Amino acids: CASSLRDSSSEQYF.

Details on this clone: This CDR3 is also generated by other DNA sequences in the sample. The gene calls are TRBV19 and TRBJ1-1; 9 nucleotides align to TRBD1. V was clipped by 5 bases and J by 5 bases; unmatched bases: 3. Germline V CDR1 and CDR2: LNHDA, SQIVND (reference sequence). The CDR3 runs 13 residues. This CDR3 reads CASSPDRGTEAFF. The CDR3 region has the DNA TGTGCCAGTAGTCCTGACAGGGGGACTGAAGCTTTCTTT.

The chain has TRBV6-5 and TRBJ1-2, with D possibly TRBD1 on 5 matching bases. Germline V gives CDR1 MNHEY, CDR2 SVGAGI. There are 14 residues in the CDR3. V was trimmed by 4 bases and J by 2 bases, leaving 11 bases between them. The DNA of the CDR3 is TGTGCCAGCAGTTTGGGGGGTCAGAACTATGGCTACACCTTC. It codes for CASSLGGQNYGYTF.

Regarding this clone: Other DNA sequences in this specimen translate into the identical CDR3. The V gene is TRBV5-1, the J gene TRBJ2-1, with 7 bases lining up with TRBD2. Germline-derived CDR1 and CDR2 are SGHRS and YFSETQ. The length of the CDR3 is 15 residues. V was pared by 0 bases and J by 2 bases, with 2 bases of the junction left unmatched. Here the CDR3 reads CASSLGAGPYNEQFF. In DNA, the CDR3 is TGCGCCAGCAGCTTGGGAGCGGGACCCTACAATGAGCAGTTCTTC.

The chain employs TRBV7-9 and TRBJ1-2; 9 nucleotides match TRBD1. The CDR3 sequence is 18 residues long. Trimming took 0 bases from V and 0 from J; bases not matched to a gene: 8. The germline V gene has CDR1 SEHNR and CDR2 FQNEAQ (reference sequence). The CDR3 protein is CASSLAVGTGTSNYGYTF. The CDR3 region has the DNA TGTGCCAGCAGCTTAGCGGTTGGGACAGGGACATCTAACTATGGCTACACCTTC.

This sequence joins TRBV25-1 and TRBJ1-1, with 10 bases identical to TRBD1. J was trimmed by 3 bases and V by 4 bases; bases with no gene match: 2. Germline V gives CDR1 MGHDK, CDR2 SYGVNS. There are 14 residues in the CDR3. CDR3 coding DNA: TGTGCCAGCAGTGGTGACAGGGGGCACACTGAAGCTTTCTTT. It is translated as CASSGDRGHTEAFF.

This chain links TRBV28 with TRBJ2-7, with 8 bases aligning to TRBD2. Germline trimming cut 6 bases from V and 4 bases from J; bases unmatched to any gene: 11. CDR3 length equals 15 residues. Germline CDR1 is MDHEN and CDR2 is SYDVKM. DNA of the CDR3: TGTGCCAGCAGCCCCCGGGGCGGGAGGTTGTACGAGCAGTACTTC. It is translated as CASSPRGGRLYEQYF.

V usage is TRBV18 and J usage is TRBJ2-5; D is unresolved. Germline V gene sequence: CDR1 KGHSH, CDR2 LQKENI. Trimming took off 5 bases at V and 1 base at J, with 14 bases between the two ends. CDR3 size: 15 residues. CDR3 nucleotides: TGTGCCAGCTCATCCCAAGGGTGGTTCCAAGAGACCCAGTACTTC. Amino acids: CASSSQGWFQETQYF.

Details on this clone: The identical CDR3 is also encoded by other nucleotide sequences in the sample. This chain links TRBV19 with TRBJ1-5; the D is unclear. V was pared by 1 base and J by 6 bases, with 7 bases between. The CDR3 covers 13 residues. In germline, CDR1 is LNHDA, CDR2 SQIVND (reference sequence). In DNA, the CDR3 is TGTGCCAGTAGTATAGGCTCAGCTCAGCCCCAGCATTTT. Its translation is CASSIGSAQPQHF.

The count of this clone is one. The chain employs TRBV5-1 and TRBJ1-3; D not certain. Per germline, CDR1 SGHRS and CDR2 YFSETQ. This CDR3 comprises 16 residues. The V end was cut by 0 bases, the J end by 3 bases, with 13 bases between. CDR3 coding DNA: TGCGCCAGCAGCTTGGCCTGGCCGAATGGTGGAAACACCATATATTTT. It codes for CASSLAWPNGGNTIYF.

This clone has a single count. The CDR3 DNA sequence: TGCGCCAGCAGCCAAGACCTGACAGGATCCTACGAGCAGTACTTC. Its translation is CASSQDLTGSYEQYF. This chain joins TRBV4-3 and TRBJ2-7; weak D call: TRBD1 (6 bases). Between the trimmed V and J ends, which lost 0 bases and 1 base, there was a span of 10 bases. The CDR3 extends over 15 amino acids. Germline V gives CDR1 LGHNA, CDR2 YSLEER.